Sequencing of this TCR beta chain was carried out in a study of T cells expressing NK-cell markers. For the study at large: Investigators obtained TCR beta repertoires from sorted CD3+CD56+NKG2C+, CD3+CD56+NKG2C- and CD3+CD56-NKG2C+ T cells.

The CDR3 consists of 16 residues. Per germline, CDR1 SEHNR and CDR2 FQNEAQ (reference sequence). Beta-chain TCR cDNA was generated via 5'RACE template switching with UMIs. TCRdb re-called the 5' RACE reads and shows each CDR3 protein once, DNA omitted. The sample holds 350,000 to 400,000 distinct CDR3 sequences. The chain employs TRBV7-9 and TRBJ2-7; TCRdb lists TRBD2, though no DNA is available to test this call. The TCR originated in a woman between 50 and 59 years old in good health. Sequencing was performed on blood T cells: a sorted CD56 or NKG2C T cell subset, CD4+ or CD8+ T cells, or bulk PBMC T cells (not recorded which). CDR3 residues: CASSSTSGTKIHEQYF.